A single sample gave rise to the 15 T cell receptor beta chains below, sequenced in a study of CD8+ T cells in alopecia areata. Reverse transcription of extracted RNA yielded cDNA, which provided the sequencing template. Repertoires were generated with immunoSEQ multiplex PCR, while TCRdb's copy carries only in-frame clones and drops some. The sample has about 210,000 clones, more than 45% seen once; the top ten hold 1.6%. Treatment here: oral pan-JAK inhibitor, 5-10 mg twice daily. The source material was CD4+ T cells sorted from blood, sampled at week 4, from a patient treated with tofacitinib. These receptors were collected from a human donor with alopecia areata.

The V call is TRBV15, the J call TRBJ2-1, with 12 bases lining up with TRBD2. J was trimmed by 4 bases and V by 5 bases; bases with no gene match: 6. Germline V gives CDR1 LNHNV, CDR2 YYDKDF (reference sequence). The CDR3 extends over 16 amino acids. The CDR3 loop is CATSRRLAGAYNEQFF. CDR3 sequence (DNA): TGTGCCACCAGCCGACGACTAGCGGGGGCTTACAATGAGCAGTTCTTC.

This rearrangement joins TRBV9 to TRBJ1-2; 11 positions agree with TRBD1. Germline CDR1 SGDLS, CDR2 YYNGEE. The V gene end was trimmed by 4 bases and the J gene end by 5 bases; junction bases not matched to a gene: 7. CDR3 size: 15 residues. The CDR3 loop is CASSPRTGGGYGYTF. In DNA form, the CDR3 reads TGTGCCAGCAGCCCTCGGACAGGGGGCGGGTATGGCTACACCTTC.

This clone was seen only once. The sample carries other DNA sequences with the same CDR3. The J gene is TRBJ2-7, the V gene TRBV29-1; a possible D gene is TRBD1 (5 bases). CDR3 length: 11 residues. Germline V CDR1 and CDR2: SQVTM, ANQGSEA. The V and J ends lost 3 bases and 3 bases respectively, with 6 bases between them. The CDR3 reads CSVDRGYEQYF. CDR3 coding DNA: TGCAGCGTTGATAGGGGCTACGAGCAGTACTTC.

This chain connects TRBV2 to TRBJ2-5; 8 bases match TRBD2. Germline V gene sequence: CDR1 SNHLY, CDR2 FYNNEI. The CDR3 spans 14 residues. The ends lost 1 base at V and 5 bases at J; junction bases unmatched: 3. CDR3 sequence (DNA): TGTGCCAGCAGTGAAGAGGGACTAGTTGAGACCCAGTACTTC. Its protein product is CASSEEGLVETQYF.

V and J are TRBV7-6 and TRBJ2-2; no reliable D call. The CDR3 is 13 residues long. Trimming took 6 bases from V and 8 from J, leaving 13 bases between them. Per germline, CDR1 SGHVS and CDR2 FNYEAQ. DNA for the CDR3: TGTGCCAGCAGTTCCCTCACCGTAGGGGAGCTGTTTTTT. This gives the protein CASSSLTVGELFF.

This sequence joins TRBV9 and TRBJ2-3; TRBD1 aligns across 7 bases. CDR1 is SGDLS and CDR2 is YYNGEE in the germline V gene. The CDR3 is 16 residues long. The V gene end was trimmed by 5 bases and the J gene end by 2 bases; junction bases not matched to a gene: 11. CDR3 sequence reads: CASRPAGTVYTDTQYF. CDR3 nucleotides: TGTGCCAGCAGGCCCGCCGGGACAGTATACACAGATACGCAGTATTTT.

This chain connects TRBV19 to TRBJ2-3; no clear D gene. Trimming took 6 bases from V and 2 from J, leaving 12 bases between them. CDR3 length equals 14 residues. Germline V gives CDR1 LNHDA, CDR2 SQIVND (reference sequence). The CDR3 nucleotides are TGTGCCAGTAGAGATGGCGGATTCACAGATACGCAGTATTTT. Its protein is CASRDGGFTDTQYF.

The chain uses TRBV5-1 and TRBJ1-2; maybe TRBD1 (6 bases). CDR1 and CDR2 from the germline V gene are SGHRS and YFSETQ. Deletions cut 4 bases from V and 6 bases from J, with 19 bases between. The CDR3 is 15 amino acids. CDR3 in DNA: TGCGCCAGCAGCAACCCAACAGGGACTAGCGATGGCTACACCTTC. Protein product: CASSNPTGTSDGYTF.

The genes are TRBV25-1 and TRBJ2-7; possible D gene TRBD1, 6 bases. The V end was cut by 3 bases, the J end by 5 bases, with 20 bases between. Per the germline V gene, CDR1 is MGHDK and CDR2 is SYGVNS. This CDR3 region has 16 residues. The CDR3 region has the DNA TGTGCCAGCAGTGAGACCCTCACAGGGAAGGGAAACGAGCAGTACTTC. Translated: CASSETLTGKGNEQYF.

The rearrangement joins TRBV30 to TRBJ2-5; D unclear. The V gene's germline CDR1 is GTSNPN and CDR2 SVGIG (reference sequence). This CDR3 has 13 residues. Trimming left V 2 bases short and J 3 bases short, with 10 bases between. The CDR3 DNA is TGTGCCTGGAGTCACACACACGAAGAGACCCAGTACTTC. Residues: CAWSHTHEETQYF.

This clone has at least ten counts. In DNA, the CDR3 is TGCGCCAGCAGCCAAGATCAGGGGAGTGGCGGATTGAACACCGGGGAGCTGTTTTTT. Encoded protein: CASSQDQGSGGLNTGELFF. The chain uses TRBV4-3 and TRBJ2-2, with a possible D match to TRBD1 (6 bases). Germline V gene data show CDR1 as LGHNA and CDR2 as YSLEER. The CDR3 totals 19 residues. With 0 bases removed from V and 1 base from J, the gap between germline ends came to 18 bases.

The chain links TRBV7-2 to TRBJ2-3; 9 bases map to TRBD2. Looked up from germline, CDR1 is SGHTA and CDR2 is FQGNSA. Trimming at V came to 4 bases and at J to 1 base, leaving 3 bases not matched to a gene. The CDR3 has 15 residues. The CDR3 loop reads CASSSRLAGTDTQYF. The CDR3 nucleotides are TGTGCCAGCAGCTCAAGACTAGCGGGCACAGATACGCAGTATTTT.

A single count supports this clone. The chain employs TRBV2 and TRBJ2-5; 7 positions agree with TRBD2. Germline CDR1 and CDR2: SNHLY and FYNNEI. V lost 2 bases and J lost 2; bases outside the gene matches: 5. CDR3 length equals 15 residues. Here the CDR3 DNA reads TGTGCCAGCAGTGAACCAGGACTAGTGCAAGAGACCCAGTACTTC. Residues: CASSEPGLVQETQYF.

The chain couples TRBV4-1 to TRBJ1-2, with D tentatively TRBD1 (5 bases). The CDR3 length is 13 residues. Trimming cost V 1 base and J 8 bases, with 11 bases left between them. CDR1 is MGHRA, CDR2 YSYEKL, per germline. The CDR3 is CASSQATAPGYTF. As DNA, the CDR3 is TGCGCCAGCAGCCAAGCGACAGCGCCCGGCTACACCTTC.

This rearrangement joins TRBV29-1 to TRBJ1-5; weak D call: TRBD1 (5 bases). CDR1 and CDR2 (germline): SQVTM, ANQGSEA. V gave up 6 bases and J gave up 2 bases, with 20 bases separating them. This CDR3 comprises 16 residues. The CDR3 here is CSVTLGTSLGNQPQHF. DNA for the CDR3: TGCAGCGTCACCCTAGGGACCTCCTTGGGCAATCAGCCCCAGCATTTT.